This TCR beta chain came from a study of OX40 agonist ivuxolimab in advanced cancers. This clone has only a few counts. TCRdb keeps only in-frame clones here, not all; method: immunoSEQ multiplex PCR. This sample carries more than 60,000 clones, 77% of them seen once, and the ten largest clones take around 1.6%. Source: CD4+ or CD8+ T cells sorted from blood, taken in a trial of the OX40 agonist ivuxolimab. The source is an adult with an advanced solid tumor such as melanoma, head and neck, liver or kidney cancer.

The CDR3 DNA follows: TGTGCCAGTAGTATGCTAAGGGACGGCCAGCCCCAGCATTTT. Translation: CASSMLRDGQPQHF. The V and J genes are TRBV19 and TRBJ1-5; tentative D call: TRBD1 (5 bases). Germline V gives CDR1 LNHDA, CDR2 SQIVND (reference sequence). The CDR3 consists of 14 residues. V was pared by 3 bases and J by 7 bases, with 13 bases between.